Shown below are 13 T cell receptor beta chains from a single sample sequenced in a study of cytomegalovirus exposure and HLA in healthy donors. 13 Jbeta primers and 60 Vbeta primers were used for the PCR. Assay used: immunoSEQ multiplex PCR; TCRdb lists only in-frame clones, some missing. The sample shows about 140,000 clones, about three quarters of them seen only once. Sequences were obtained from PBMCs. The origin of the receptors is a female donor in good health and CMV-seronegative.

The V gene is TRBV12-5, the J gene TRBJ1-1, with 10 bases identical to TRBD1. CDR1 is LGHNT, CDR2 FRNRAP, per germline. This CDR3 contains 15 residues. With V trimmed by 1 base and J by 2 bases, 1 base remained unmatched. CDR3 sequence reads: CASGLGTGGNTEAFF. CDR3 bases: TGTGCTAGTGGTTTGGGGACAGGGGGAAACACTGAAGCTTTCTTT. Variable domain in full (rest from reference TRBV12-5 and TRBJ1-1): DARVTQTPRHKVTEMGQEVTMRCQPILGHNTVFWYRQTMMQGLELLAYFRNRAPLDDSGMPKDRFSAEMPDATLATLKIQPSEPRDSAVYFCASGLGTGGNTEAFFGQGTRLTVV.

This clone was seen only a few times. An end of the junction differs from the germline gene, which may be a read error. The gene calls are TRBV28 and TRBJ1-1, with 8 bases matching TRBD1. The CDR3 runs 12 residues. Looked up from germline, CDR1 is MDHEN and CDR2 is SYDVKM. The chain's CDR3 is CASSSDRGSSPF. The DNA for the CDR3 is TGTGCCAGCAGTTCCGACAGGGGCTCCTCCCCTTTT.

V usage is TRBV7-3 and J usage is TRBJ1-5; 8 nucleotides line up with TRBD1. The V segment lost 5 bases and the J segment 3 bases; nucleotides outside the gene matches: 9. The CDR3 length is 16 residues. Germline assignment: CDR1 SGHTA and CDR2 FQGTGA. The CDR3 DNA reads TGTGCCAGCAGCCCAGGGACAGGTCTTCTCAATCAGCCCCAGCATTTT. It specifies CASSPGTGLLNQPQHF.

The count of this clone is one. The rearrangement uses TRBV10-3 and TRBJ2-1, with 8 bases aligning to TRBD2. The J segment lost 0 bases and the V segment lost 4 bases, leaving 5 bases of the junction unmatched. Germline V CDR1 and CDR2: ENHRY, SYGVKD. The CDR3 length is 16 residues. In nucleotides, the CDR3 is TGTGCCATCAGTGTGGTAGCGGGGAGCTCCTACAATGAGCAGTTCTTC. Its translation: CAISVVAGSSYNEQFF.

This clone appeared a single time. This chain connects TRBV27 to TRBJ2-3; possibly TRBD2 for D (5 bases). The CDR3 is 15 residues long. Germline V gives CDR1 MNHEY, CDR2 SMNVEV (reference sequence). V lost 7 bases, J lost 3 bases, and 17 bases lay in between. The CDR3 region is CASTGIGVGTDTQYF. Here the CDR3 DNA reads TGTGCCAGCACCGGGATCGGGGTTGGGACAGATACGCAGTATTTT.

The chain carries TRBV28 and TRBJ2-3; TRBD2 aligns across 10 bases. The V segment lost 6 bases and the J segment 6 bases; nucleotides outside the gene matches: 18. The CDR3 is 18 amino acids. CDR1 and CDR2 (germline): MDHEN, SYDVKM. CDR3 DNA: TGTGCCAGCAGACCCGTCGGGAGGGCTAGCGGGAGTTCGGATACGCAGTATTTT. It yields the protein CASRPVGRASGSSDTQYF.

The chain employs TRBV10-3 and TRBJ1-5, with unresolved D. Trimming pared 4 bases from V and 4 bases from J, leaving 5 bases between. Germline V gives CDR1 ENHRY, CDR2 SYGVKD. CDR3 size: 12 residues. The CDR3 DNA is TGTGCCATCAGTGCGGGGAATCAGCCCCAGCATTTT. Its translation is CAISAGNQPQHF.

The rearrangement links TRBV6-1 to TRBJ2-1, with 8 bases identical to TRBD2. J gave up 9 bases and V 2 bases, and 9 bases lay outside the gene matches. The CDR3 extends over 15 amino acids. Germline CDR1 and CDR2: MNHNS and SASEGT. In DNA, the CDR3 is TGTGCCAGCAGTGAATCGTTCGGGGGGGCTCGTGAGCAGTTCTTC. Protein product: CASSESFGGAREQFF.

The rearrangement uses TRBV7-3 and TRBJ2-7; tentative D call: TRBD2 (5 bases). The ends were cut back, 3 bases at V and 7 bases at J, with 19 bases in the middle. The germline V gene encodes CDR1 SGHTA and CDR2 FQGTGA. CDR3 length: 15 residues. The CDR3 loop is CASSFPPSGSREQYF. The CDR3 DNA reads TGTGCCAGCAGCTTCCCCCCGTCGGGATCGCGTGAGCAGTACTTC. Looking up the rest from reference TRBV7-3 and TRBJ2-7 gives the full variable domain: GAGVSQTPSNKVTEKGKYVELRCDPISGHTALYWYRQSLGQGPEFLIYFQGTGAADDSGLPNDRFFAVRPEGSVSTLKIQRTERGDSAVYLCASSFPPSGSREQYFGPGTRLTVT.

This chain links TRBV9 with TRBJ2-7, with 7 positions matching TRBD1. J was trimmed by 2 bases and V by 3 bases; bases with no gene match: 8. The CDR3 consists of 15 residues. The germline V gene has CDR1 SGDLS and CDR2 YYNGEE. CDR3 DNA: TGTGCCAGCAGCGCTAGACAGGGTCCCCCCTACGAGCAGTACTTC. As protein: CASSARQGPPYEQYF.

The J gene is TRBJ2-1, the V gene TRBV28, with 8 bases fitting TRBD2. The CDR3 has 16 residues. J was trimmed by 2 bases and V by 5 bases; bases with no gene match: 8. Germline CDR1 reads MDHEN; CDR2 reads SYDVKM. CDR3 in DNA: TGTGCCAGCAGTCCGGCGGGAGGCACGACCTACAATGAGCAGTTCTTC. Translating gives CASSPAGGTTYNEQFF.

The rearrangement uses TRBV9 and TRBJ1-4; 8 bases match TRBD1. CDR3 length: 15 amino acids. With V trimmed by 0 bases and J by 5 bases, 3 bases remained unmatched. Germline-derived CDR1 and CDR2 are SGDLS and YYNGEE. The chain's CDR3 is CASSVGTGSNEKLFF. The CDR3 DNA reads TGTGCCAGCAGCGTAGGGACAGGGTCCAATGAAAAACTGTTTTTT.

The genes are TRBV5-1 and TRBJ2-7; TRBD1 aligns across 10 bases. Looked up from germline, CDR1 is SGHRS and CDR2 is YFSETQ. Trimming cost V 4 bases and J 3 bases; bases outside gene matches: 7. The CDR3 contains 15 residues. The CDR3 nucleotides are TGCGCCAGCAGCGAACCGGGACAGGGGAACTACGAGCAGTACTTC. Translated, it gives CASSEPGQGNYEQYF.